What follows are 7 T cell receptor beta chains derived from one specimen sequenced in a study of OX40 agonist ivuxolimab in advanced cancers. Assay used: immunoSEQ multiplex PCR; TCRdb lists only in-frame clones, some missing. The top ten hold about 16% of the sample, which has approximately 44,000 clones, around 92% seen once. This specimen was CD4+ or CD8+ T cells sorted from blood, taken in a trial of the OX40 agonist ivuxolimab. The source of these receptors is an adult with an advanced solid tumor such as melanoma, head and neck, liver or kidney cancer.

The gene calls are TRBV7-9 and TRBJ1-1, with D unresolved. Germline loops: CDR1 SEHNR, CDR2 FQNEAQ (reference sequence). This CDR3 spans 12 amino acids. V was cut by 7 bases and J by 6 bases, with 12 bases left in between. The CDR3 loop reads CASTLIDPEAFF. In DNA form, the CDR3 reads TGTGCCAGCACCCTGATCGACCCTGAAGCTTTCTTT.

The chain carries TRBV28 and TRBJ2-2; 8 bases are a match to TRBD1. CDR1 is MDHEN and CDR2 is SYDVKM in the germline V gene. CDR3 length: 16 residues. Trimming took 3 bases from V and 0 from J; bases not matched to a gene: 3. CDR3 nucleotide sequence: TGTGCCAGCAGTTTGTGGACAGGGTCGAACACCGGGGAGCTGTTTTTT. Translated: CASSLWTGSNTGELFF.

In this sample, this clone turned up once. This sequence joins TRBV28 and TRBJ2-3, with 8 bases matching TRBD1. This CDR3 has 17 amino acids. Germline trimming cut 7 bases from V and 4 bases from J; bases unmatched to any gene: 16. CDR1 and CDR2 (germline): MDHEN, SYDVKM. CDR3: CASNEIPGRQGSDTQYF. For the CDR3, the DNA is TGTGCCAGCAACGAAATCCCCGGGAGACAGGGGTCAGATACGCAGTATTTT.

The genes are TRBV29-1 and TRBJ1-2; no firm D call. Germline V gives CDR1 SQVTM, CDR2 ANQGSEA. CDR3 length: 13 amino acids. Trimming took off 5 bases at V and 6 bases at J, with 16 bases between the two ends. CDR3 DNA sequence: TGCAGCGTTTTGGACCCGAGAGGAGATGGCTACACCTTC. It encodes CSVLDPRGDGYTF.

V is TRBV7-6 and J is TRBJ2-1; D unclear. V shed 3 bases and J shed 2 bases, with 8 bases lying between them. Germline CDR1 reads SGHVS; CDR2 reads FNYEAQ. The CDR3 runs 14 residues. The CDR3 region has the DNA TGTGCCAGCAGCTTGAGGACCACCTACAATGAGCAGTTCTTC. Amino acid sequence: CASSLRTTYNEQFF.

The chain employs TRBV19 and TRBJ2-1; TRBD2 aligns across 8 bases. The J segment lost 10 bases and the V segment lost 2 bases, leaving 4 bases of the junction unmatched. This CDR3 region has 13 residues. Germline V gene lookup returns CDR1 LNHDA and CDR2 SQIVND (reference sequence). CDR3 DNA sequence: TGTGCCAGTAGTATAATCGGGGGGGAAGAGCAGTTCTTC. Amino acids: CASSIIGGEEQFF.

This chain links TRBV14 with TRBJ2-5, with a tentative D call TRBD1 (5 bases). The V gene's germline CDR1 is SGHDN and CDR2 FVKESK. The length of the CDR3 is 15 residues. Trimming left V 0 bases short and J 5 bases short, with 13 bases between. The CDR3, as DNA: TGTGCCAGCAGCCAAGAGCAGGGTTCAGGGGAGACCCAGTACTTC. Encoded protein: CASSQEQGSGETQYF. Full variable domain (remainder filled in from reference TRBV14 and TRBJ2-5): EAGVTQFPSHSVIEKGQTVTLRCDPISGHDNLYWYRRVMGKEIKFLLHFVKESKQDESGMPNNRFLAERTGGTYSTLKVQPAELEDSGVYFCASSQEQGSGETQYFGPGTRLLVL.